The source of this T cell receptor beta chain is a study of T cell responses to AZD1222 COVID-19 vaccine. In regard to this clone: The antigen remains unidentified.

The CDR3 loop spans 14 amino acids. V was trimmed by 5 bases and J by 3 bases, leaving 13 bases between them. CDR1 is LGHDT, CDR2 YNNKEL, per germline (reference sequence). Study-level points and caveats: Donor demographics were predominantly white British with a female majority; clonal diversity may be underestimated. Nearly half of unique spike-specific TCRs reportedly avoided B.1.351 and B.1.1.7 mutated regions.

Profiled with immunoSEQ multiplex PCR; TCRdb holds only in-frame clones, not every one. The sample lists 80,000 or so clones, 90% occurring once. This chain uses TRBV3-1 (or the pseudogene TRBV3-2) with TRBJ1-2; no clear D. The clonotype originates from an adult in good health. The sequencing used peripheral blood, collected on day 0 of AZD1222 vaccination. The CDR3 DNA reads TGTGCCAGCAGCTCCCTCGGACGGTACTATGGCTACACCTTC. As protein: CASSSLGRYYGYTF.